The rows below give T cell receptor beta chains drawn from one sample of a study of control samples from healthy donors and cancer patients. TCRdb keeps only in-frame clones here, not all; method: immunoSEQ multiplex PCR. The sample has 90,000 to 150,000 clones, roughly 88% seen once. Input material: blood. The receptor set was obtained from a man aged 40-49 years in good health. Each CDR3 is given with its conserved first and last residue. The D gene is left open where the match is weak. For some rows the clone size is stated as once, few or many, or as a class when expanded; others skip it.

clone_size	d_call	v_call	j_call	cdr3_aa	cdr3_nt
.	.	TRBV12-3/TRBV12-4	TRBJ2-2	CASSYGNTGELFF	TGTGCCAGCAGTTACGGGAACACCGGGGAGCTGTTTTTT
few	.	TRBV5-1	TRBJ2-2	CASTRRQGTNTGELFF	TGCGCCAGCACAAGGAGGCAGGGTACGAACACCGGGGAGCTGTTTTTT
.	.	TRBV3-1/TRBV3-2	TRBJ1-5	CASSLGQLNQPQHF	TGTGCCAGCAGCCTAGGACAGCTTAATCAGCCCCAGCATTTT
few	.	TRBV2	TRBJ2-7	CASSVGVAQYF	TGTGCCAGCAGTGTCGGGGTAGCGCAGTACTTC
.	.	TRBV28	TRBJ1-5	CASTYMGRVGQPQHF	TGTGCCAGCACCTATATGGGCAGGGTAGGCCAGCCCCAGCATTTT
.	.	TRBV29-1	TRBJ1-2	CSAGRDSGYTF	TGCAGCGCCGGGAGGGACTCTGGCTACACCTTC
.	.	TRBV11-3	TRBJ1-5	CASSLDLGGNQPQHF	TGTGCCAGCAGCTTAGATCTGGGGGGCAATCAGCCCCAGCATTTT
.	.	TRBV29-1	TRBJ2-7	CSVARGDEQYF	TGCAGCGTTGCCAGGGGGGATGAGCAGTACTTC
.	.	TRBV3-1/TRBV3-2	TRBJ2-7	CASSRDRQAYEQYF	TGTGCCAGCAGCCGCGACAGACAAGCCTACGAGCAGTACTTC
.	.	TRBV18	TRBJ1-1	CASSPLLVAGTLNTEAFF	TGTGCCAGCTCACCACTGTTGGTCGCAGGGACTTTGAACACTGAAGCTTTCTTT
.	.	TRBV6-1	TRBJ1-5	CASSETVRSNQPQHF	TGTGCCAGCAGTGAAACAGTGAGGAGCAATCAGCCCCAGCATTTT
few	TRBD2	TRBV14	TRBJ2-7	CASSRTSGGPLQYF	TGTGCCAGCAGCCGTACTAGCGGGGGGCCTCTGCAGTACTTC
once	TRBD2	TRBV3-1/TRBV3-2	TRBJ2-5	CASSQGTSSQETQYF	TGTGCCAGCAGCCAAGGGACTAGCAGTCAAGAGACCCAGTACTTC
.	.	TRBV27	TRBJ1-2	CASSATGFVYTF	TGTGCCAGCAGTGCAACAGGGTTCGTCTACACCTTC
.	.	TRBV6-5	TRBJ1-6	CASSYSWQNNSPLHF	TGTGCCAGCAGTTACTCGTGGCAGAATAATTCACCCCTCCACTTT
.	TRBD1	TRBV18	TRBJ1-1	CASSWGQGDTEAFF	TGTGCCAGCTCATGGGGACAGGGCGACACTGAAGCTTTCTTT
.	.	TRBV5-5	TRBJ2-2	CASSLGLSRNTGELFF	TGTGCCAGCAGCTTGGGATTGTCCAGGAACACCGGGGAGCTGTTTTTT
.	.	TRBV7-2	TRBJ2-3	CASSQASHTQYF	TGTGCCAGCAGCCAAGCCTCACATACGCAGTATTTT
.	TRBD1	TRBV7-3	TRBJ2-2	CASSFPGQGVNTGELFF	TGTGCCAGCAGCTTCCCGGGACAGGGAGTAAACACCGGGGAGCTGTTTTTT
.	.	TRBV6-1	TRBJ1-4	CASSEETVTPREKLFF	TGTGCCAGCAGTGAAGAAACGGTCACTCCGCGTGAAAAACTGTTTTTT
.	TRBD1	TRBV5-6	TRBJ1-3	CASSRPGTVGTGNTIYF	TGTGCCAGCAGCCGACCCGGGACAGTGGGAACTGGAAACACCATATATTTT
.	TRBD1	TRBV27	TRBJ2-3	CASSLSYGTGGVNTQYF	TGTGCCAGCAGTTTATCCTACGGGACAGGGGGCGTAAATACGCAGTATTTT
.	.	TRBV24-1	TRBJ1-5	CATSGSNQPQHF	TGTGCCACCAGTGGTAGCAATCAGCCCCAGCATTTT
.	.	TRBV24-1	TRBJ1-5	CATSDFFGGIHSSNQPQHF	TGTGCCACCAGTGATTTTTTCGGGGGAATCCATTCAAGCAATCAGCCCCAGCATTTT
few	TRBD1	TRBV5-8	TRBJ1-2	CASSLVQGAFGYTF	TGTGCCAGCAGCTTGGTGCAGGGGGCGTTTGGCTACACCTTC
.	.	TRBV12-3/TRBV12-4	TRBJ1-2	CASRLGVGNGYTF	TGTGCCAGCAGATTAGGGGTAGGGAATGGCTACACCTTC
.	.	TRBV7-2	TRBJ1-1	CASSFMGGYTEAFF	TGTGCCAGCAGCTTTATGGGGGGGTACACTGAAGCTTTCTTT
.	TRBD1	TRBV6-4	TRBJ2-1	CASSPGQGAHEQFF	TGTGCCAGCAGCCCGGGACAGGGGGCTCATGAGCAGTTCTTC
.	.	TRBV19	TRBJ2-3	CASSPRGTSTDTQYF	TGTGCCAGTAGTCCCAGGGGGACTAGCACAGATACGCAGTATTTT
.	.	TRBV30	TRBJ2-6	CAWGPKGGSGANVLTF	TGTGCCTGGGGACCCAAAGGTGGGTCTGGGGCCAACGTCCTGACTTTC
.	.	TRBV7-9	TRBJ2-6	CATGNPGANVLTF	TGTGCCACCGGGAACCCAGGGGCCAACGTCCTGACTTTC
.	.	TRBV10-1	TRBJ2-3	CASSVSQTDTQYF	TGCGCCAGCAGTGTAAGCCAGACAGATACGCAGTATTTT
.	.	TRBV20-1	TRBJ2-7	CSARDSYEQYF	TGCAGTGCCAGAGACAGTTACGAGCAGTACTTC
.	.	TRBV9	TRBJ2-5	CASSVEPRETQYF	TGTGCCAGCAGCGTAGAACCACGGGAGACCCAGTACTTC